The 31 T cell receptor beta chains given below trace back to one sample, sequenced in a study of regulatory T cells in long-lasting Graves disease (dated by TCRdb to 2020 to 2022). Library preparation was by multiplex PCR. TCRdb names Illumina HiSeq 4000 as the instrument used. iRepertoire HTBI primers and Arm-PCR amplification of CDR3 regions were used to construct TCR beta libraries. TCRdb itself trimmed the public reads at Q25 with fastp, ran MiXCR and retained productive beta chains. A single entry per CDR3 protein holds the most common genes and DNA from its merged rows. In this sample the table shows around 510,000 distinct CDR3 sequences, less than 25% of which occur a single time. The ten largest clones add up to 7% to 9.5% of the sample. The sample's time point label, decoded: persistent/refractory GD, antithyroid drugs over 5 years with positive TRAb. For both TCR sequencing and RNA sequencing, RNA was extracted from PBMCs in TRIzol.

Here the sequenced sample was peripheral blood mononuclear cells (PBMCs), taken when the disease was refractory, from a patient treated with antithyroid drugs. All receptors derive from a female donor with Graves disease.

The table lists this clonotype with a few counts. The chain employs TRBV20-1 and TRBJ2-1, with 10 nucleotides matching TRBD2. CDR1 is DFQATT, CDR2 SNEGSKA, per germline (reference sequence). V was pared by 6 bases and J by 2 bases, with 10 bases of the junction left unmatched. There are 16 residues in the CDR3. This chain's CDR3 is CSATPGLASAYNEQFF. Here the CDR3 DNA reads TGCAGTGCCACTCCGGGACTAGCGTCAGCCTACAATGAGCAGTTCTTC.

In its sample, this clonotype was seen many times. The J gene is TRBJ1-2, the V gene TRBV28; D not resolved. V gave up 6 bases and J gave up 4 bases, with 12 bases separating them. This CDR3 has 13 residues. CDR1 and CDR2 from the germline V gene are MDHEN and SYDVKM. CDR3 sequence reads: CASRDGPLYGYTF. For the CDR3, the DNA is TGTGCCAGCAGGGACGGACCCCTCTATGGCTACACCTTC.

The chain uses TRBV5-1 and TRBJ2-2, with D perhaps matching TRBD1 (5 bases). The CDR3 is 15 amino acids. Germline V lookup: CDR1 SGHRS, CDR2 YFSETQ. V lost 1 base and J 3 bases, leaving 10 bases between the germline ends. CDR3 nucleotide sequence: TGCGCCAGCAGCTTGCAGGGTGGTGACACCGGGGAGCTGTTTTTT. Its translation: CASSLQGGDTGELFF.

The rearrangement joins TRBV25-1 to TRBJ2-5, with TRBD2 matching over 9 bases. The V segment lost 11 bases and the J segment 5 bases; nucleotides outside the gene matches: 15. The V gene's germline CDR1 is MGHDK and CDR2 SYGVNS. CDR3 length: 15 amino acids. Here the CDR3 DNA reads TGTGCCTCCACCGCTAGCGGGAAGTCTGGGGAGACCCAGTACTTC. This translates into CASTASGKSGETQYF.

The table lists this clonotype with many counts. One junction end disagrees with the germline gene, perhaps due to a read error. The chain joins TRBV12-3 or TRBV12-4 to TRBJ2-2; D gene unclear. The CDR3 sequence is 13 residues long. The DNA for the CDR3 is TGTGCCAGCACCCCTACGAACACCGGAGAGCTGTTTTTT. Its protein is CASTPTNTGELFF.

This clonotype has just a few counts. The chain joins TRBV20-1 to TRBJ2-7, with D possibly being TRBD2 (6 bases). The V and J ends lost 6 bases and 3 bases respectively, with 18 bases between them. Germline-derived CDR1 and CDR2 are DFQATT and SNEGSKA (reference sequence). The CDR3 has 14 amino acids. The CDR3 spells CSAFGGGTIYEQYF. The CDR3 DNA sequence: TGCAGTGCATTCGGGGGAGGAACCATCTACGAGCAGTACTTC.

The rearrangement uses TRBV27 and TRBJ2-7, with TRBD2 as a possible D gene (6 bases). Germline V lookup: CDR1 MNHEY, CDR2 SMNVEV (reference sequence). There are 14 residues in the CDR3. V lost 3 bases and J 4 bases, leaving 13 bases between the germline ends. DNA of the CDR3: TGTGCCAGCAGTTTGGAGGGACGGATTTACGAGCAGTACTTC. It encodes CASSLEGRIYEQYF.

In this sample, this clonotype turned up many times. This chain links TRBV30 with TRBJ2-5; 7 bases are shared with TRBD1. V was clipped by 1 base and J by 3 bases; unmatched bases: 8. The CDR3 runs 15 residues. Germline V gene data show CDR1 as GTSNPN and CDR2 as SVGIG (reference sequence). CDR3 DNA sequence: TGTGCCTGGAGTGAGTCCGGGACAGTGGAAGAGACCCAGTACTTC. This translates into CAWSESGTVEETQYF.

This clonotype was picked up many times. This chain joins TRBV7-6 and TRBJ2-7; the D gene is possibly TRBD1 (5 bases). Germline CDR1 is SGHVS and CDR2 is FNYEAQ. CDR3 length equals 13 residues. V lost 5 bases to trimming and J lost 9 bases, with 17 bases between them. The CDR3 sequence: CASSPMGPTGQYF. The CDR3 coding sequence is TGTGCCAGCAGCCCCATGGGCCCTACAGGGCAGTACTTC.

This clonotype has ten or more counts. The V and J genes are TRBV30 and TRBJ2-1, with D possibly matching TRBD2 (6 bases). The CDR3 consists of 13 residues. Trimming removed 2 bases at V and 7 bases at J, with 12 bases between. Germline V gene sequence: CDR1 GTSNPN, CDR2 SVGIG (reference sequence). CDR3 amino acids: CAWSYGSSNEQFF. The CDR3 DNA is TGTGCCTGGAGTTACGGGAGTAGTAATGAGCAGTTCTTC. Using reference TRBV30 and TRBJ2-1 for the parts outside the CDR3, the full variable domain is SQTIHQWPATLVQPVGSPLSLECTVEGTSNPNLYWYRQAAGRGLQLLFYSVGIGQISSEVPQNLSASRPQDRQFILSSKKLLLSDSGFYLCAWSYGSSNEQFFGPGTRLTVL.

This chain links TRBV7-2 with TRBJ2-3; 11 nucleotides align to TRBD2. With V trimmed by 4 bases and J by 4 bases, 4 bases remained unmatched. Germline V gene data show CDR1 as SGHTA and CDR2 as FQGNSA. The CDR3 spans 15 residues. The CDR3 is CASSWTSGWSDTQYF. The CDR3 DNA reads TGTGCCAGCAGCTGGACTAGCGGGTGGTCAGATACGCAGTATTTT. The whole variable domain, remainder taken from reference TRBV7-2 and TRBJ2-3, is GAGVSQSPSNKVTEKGKDVELRCDPISGHTALYWYRQSLGQGLEFLIYFQGNSAPDKSGLPSDRFSAERTGGSVSTLTIQRTQQEDSAVYLCASSWTSGWSDTQYFGPGTRLTVL.

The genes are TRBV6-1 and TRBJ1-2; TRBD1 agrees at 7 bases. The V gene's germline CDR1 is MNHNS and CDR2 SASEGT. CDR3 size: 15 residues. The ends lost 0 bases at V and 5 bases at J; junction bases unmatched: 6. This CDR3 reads CASSEAAGGNYGYTF. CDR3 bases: TGTGCCAGCAGTGAAGCGGCAGGGGGAAATTATGGCTACACCTTC.

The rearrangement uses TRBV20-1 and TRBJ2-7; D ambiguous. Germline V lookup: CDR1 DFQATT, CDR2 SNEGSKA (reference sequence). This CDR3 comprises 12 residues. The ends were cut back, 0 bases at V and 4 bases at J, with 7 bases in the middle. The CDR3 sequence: CSAREELYEQYF. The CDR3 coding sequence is TGCAGTGCTAGAGAGGAGCTTTACGAGCAGTACTTC.

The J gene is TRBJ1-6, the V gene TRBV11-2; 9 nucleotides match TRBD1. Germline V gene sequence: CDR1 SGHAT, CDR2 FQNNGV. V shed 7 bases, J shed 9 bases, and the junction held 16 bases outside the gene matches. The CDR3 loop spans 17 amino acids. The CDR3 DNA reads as TGTGCCAGCACCGGACAGGGGAAGTTATCGAGCGGTTCACCCCTCCACTTT. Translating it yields CASTGQGKLSSGSPLHF.

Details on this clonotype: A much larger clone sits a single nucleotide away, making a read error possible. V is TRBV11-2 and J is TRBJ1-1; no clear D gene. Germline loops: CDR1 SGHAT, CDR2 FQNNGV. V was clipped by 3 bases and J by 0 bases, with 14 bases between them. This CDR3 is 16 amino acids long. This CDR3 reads CASSLLPEHLNTEAFF. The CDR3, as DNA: TGTGCCAGCAGCTTGCTCCCGGAACACTTGAACACTGAAGCTTTCTTT.

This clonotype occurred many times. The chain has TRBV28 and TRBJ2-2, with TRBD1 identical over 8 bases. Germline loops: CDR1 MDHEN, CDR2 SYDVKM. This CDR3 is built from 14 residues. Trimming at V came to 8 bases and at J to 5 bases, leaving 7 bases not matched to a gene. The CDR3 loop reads CASEGQEKTGELFF. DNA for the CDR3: TGTGCCAGCGAGGGACAGGAAAAGACCGGGGAGCTGTTTTTT.

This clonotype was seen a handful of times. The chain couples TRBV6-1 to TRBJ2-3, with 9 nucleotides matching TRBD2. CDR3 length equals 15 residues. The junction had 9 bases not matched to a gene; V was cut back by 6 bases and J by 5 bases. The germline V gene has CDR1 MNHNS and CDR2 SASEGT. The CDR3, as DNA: TGTGCCAGCAGGTGGCTAGCGGGATCGAAAGATACGCAGTATTTT. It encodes CASRWLAGSKDTQYF.

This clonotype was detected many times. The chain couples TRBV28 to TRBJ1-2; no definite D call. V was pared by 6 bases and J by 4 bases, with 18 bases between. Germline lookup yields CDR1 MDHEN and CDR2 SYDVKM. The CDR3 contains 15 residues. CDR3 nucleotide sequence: TGTGCCAGCAGGTTAACGACGGTCTCGGCCTATGGCTACACCTTC. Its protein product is CASRLTTVSAYGYTF.

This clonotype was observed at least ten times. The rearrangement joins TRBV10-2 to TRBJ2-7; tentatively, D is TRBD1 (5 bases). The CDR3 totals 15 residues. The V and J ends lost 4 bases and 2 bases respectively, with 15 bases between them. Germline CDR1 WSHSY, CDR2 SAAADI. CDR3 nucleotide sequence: TGCGCCAGCAGTGCGTTTACAGGTTCCACCTACGAGCAGTACTTC. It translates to CASSAFTGSTYEQYF.

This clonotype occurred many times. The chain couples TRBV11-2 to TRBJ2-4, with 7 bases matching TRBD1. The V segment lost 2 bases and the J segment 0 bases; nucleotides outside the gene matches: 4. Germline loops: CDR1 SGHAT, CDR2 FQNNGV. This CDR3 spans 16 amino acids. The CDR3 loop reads CASSLRQGRAKNIQYF. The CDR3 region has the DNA TGTGCCAGCAGCTTAAGACAGGGTAGAGCCAAAAACATTCAGTACTTC.

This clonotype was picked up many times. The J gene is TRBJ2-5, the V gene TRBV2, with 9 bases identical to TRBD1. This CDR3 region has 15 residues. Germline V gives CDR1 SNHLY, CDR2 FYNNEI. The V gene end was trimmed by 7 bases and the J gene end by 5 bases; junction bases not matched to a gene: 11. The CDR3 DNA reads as TGTGCCAGCAACGTACAGGGGGCCGGGAGGGAGACCCAGTACTTC. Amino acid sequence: CASNVQGAGRETQYF.

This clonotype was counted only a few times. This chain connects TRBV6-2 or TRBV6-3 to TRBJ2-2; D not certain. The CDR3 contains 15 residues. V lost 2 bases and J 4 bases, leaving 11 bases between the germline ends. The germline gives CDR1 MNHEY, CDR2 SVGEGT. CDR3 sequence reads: CASSYSQVTTGELFF. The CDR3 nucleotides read TGTGCCAGCAGTTACAGCCAGGTCACCACCGGGGAGCTGTTTTTT.

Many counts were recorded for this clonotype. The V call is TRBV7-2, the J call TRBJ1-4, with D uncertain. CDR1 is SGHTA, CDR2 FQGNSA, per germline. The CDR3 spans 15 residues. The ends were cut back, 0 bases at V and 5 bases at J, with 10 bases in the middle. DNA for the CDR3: TGTGCCAGCAGCTTAGCGAGGACGGAAAATGAAAAACTGTTTTTT. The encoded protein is CASSLARTENEKLFF.

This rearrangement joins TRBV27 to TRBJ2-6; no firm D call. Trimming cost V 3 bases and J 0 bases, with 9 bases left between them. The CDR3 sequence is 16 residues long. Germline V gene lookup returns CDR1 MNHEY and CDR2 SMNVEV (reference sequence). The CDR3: CASSFNIRSGANVLTF. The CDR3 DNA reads TGTGCCAGCAGTTTTAATATTCGCTCTGGGGCCAACGTCCTGACTTTC.

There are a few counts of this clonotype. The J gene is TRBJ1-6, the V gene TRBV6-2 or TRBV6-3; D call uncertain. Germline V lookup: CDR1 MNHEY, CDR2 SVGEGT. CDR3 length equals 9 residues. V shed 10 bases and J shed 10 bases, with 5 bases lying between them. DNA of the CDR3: TGTGCCACCGGATCACCCCTCCACTTT. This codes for CATGSPLHF.

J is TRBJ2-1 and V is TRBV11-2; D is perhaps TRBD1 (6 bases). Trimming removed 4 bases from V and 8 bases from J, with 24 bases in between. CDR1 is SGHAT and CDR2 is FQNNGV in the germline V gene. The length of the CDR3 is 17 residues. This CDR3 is CASSSMMEQGIGDEQFF. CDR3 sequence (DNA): TGTGCCAGCAGCTCGATGATGGAGCAGGGGATTGGCGATGAGCAGTTCTTC.

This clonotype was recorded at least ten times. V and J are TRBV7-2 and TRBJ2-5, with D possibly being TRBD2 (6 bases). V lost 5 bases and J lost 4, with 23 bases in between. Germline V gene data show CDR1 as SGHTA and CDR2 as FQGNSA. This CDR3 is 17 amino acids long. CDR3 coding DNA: TGTGCCAGCAGCACGCGGGACCTAATCGCTACGAGAGAGACCCAGTACTTC. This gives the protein CASSTRDLIATRETQYF.

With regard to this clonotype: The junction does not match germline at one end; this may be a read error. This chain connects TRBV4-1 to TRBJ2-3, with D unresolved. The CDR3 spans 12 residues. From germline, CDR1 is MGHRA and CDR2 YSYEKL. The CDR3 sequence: CASSLTTDTQYF. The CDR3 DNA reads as TGTGCCAGCAGTTTGACCACAGATACGCAGTATTTT.

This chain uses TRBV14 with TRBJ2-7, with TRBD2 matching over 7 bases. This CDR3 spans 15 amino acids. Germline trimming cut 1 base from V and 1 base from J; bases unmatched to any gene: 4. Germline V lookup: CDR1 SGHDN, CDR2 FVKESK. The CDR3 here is CASSQGSGPSYEQYF. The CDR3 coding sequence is TGTGCCAGCAGCCAAGGTAGCGGGCCTTCCTACGAGCAGTACTTC. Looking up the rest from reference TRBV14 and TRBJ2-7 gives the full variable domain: EAGVTQFPSHSVIEKGQTVTLRCDPISGHDNLYWYRRVMGKEIKFLLHFVKESKQDESGMPNNRFLAERTGGTYSTLKVQPAELEDSGVYFCASSQGSGPSYEQYFGPGTRLTVT.

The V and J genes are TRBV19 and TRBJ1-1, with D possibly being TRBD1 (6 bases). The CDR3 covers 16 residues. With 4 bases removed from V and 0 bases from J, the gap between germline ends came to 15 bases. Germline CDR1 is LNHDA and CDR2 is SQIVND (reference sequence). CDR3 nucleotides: TGTGCCAGTAGTACCCCGCCGGGGGCTATGAACACTGAAGCTTTCTTT. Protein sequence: CASSTPPGAMNTEAFF.

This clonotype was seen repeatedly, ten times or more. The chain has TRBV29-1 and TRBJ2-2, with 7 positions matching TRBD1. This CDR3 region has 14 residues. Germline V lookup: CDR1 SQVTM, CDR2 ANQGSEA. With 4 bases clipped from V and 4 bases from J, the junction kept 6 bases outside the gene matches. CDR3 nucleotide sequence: TGCAGCGTTGTGAGGGACAGTGTCACCGGGGAGCTGTTTTTT. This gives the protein CSVVRDSVTGELFF.